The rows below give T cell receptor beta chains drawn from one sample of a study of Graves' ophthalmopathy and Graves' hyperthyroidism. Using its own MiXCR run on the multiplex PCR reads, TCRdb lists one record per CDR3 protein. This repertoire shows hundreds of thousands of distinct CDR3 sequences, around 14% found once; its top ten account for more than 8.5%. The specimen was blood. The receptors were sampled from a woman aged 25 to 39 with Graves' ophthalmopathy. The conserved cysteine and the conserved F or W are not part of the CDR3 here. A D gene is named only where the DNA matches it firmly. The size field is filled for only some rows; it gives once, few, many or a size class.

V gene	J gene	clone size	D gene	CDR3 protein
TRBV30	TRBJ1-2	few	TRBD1	AWSADRSYGYT
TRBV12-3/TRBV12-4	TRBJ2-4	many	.	ASSFLAGAKNIKY
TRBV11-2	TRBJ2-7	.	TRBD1	ASSPTRGSEQY
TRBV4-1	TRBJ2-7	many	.	ASSPGVGTLFYEQY
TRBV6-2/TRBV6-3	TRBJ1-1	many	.	ASSYLGRGAF
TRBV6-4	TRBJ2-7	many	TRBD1	ASRTRTGAGREYEQY
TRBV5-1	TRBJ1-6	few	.	ASSLDSYNPPLH
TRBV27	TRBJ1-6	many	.	ASSTPGVL
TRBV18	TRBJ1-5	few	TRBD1	ASSTDRAINQPQH
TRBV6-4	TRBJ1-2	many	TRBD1	ASSETGAAGYT
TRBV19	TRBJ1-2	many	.	ASSTQKSGPNYGYT
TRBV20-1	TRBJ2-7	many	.	SARTLWDGPNEQY
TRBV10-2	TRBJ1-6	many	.	ASRQDRNSPLH
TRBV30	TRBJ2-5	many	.	AWNKGGLSTGTQY
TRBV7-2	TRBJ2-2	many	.	ASSLPSRNGELF
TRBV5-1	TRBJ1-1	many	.	ASSRDPPNSNTEAF
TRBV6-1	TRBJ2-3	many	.	ASSEGTDTQY
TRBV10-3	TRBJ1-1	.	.	ATSPRRTAVWNTDAF
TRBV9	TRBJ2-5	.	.	ASSVGQPGETQY
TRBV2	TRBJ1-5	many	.	ASSDSPGNQPQH